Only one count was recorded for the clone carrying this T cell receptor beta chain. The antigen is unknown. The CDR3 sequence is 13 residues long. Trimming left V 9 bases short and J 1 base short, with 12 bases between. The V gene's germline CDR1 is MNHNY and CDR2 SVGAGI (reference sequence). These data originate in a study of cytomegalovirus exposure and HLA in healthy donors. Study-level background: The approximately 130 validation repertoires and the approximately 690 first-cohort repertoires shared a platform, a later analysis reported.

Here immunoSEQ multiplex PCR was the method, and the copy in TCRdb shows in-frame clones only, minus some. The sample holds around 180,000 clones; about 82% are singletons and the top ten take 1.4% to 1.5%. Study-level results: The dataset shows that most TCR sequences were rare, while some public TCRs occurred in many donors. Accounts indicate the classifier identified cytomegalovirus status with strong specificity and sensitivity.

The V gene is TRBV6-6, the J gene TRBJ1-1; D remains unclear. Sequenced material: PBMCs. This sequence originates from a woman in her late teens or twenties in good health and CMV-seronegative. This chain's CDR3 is CARETPGNTEAFF. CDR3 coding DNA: TGTGCCAGGGAAACCCCGGGGAACACTGAAGCTTTCTTT.